What follows are 26 T cell receptor beta chains derived from one specimen sequenced in a study of blood T cells in healthy people across ages. A second PCR of about 6 to 12 cycles used a sample-barcoded 5' primer and a J-beta primer mix. TCRdb passed the 5' RACE reads through MiXCR, listing each CDR3 protein once. This sample has some 1,500,000 distinct CDR3 sequences, with approximately 43% found just once. Sequenced: blood. These receptors were taken from a woman aged 18-29 years in good health.

This clonotype was found many times. The chain joins TRBV4-3 to TRBJ1-1, with D uncertain. V was trimmed by 0 bases and J by 2 bases, leaving 7 bases between them. This CDR3 region has 14 residues. The germline V gene encodes CDR1 LGHNA and CDR2 YSLEER. The CDR3 reads CASSQDRSNTEAFF. The CDR3, as DNA: TGCGCCAGCAGCCAAGACCGGAGCAACACTGAAGCTTTCTTT.

A remark on this clonotype: The junction shows a germline mismatch at one end, possibly a read error. The chain joins TRBV2 to TRBJ2-4; tentatively, D is TRBD1 or TRBD2 (7 bases each). CDR1 and CDR2 (germline): SNHLY, FYNNEI. This CDR3 is 12 amino acids long. The CDR3 region is CASSQGGVEQYF. In nucleotides, the CDR3 is TGTGCCAGCAGCCAGGGGGGGGTCGAGCAGTACTTT.

This clonotype came up many times. In nucleotides, the CDR3 is TGTGCCAGCTCACCAGCGGGGTACGAGCAGTACTTC. It translates to CASSPAGYEQYF. The rearrangement joins TRBV18 to TRBJ2-7; TRBD2 might be the D (6 bases). CDR1 and CDR2 (germline): KGHSH, LQKENI. The V gene lost 2 bases and the J gene lost 4 bases, with 6 bases spanning the gap. The CDR3 contains 12 residues. Together with reference TRBV18 and TRBJ2-7, the CDR3 gives the full variable domain: NAGVMQNPRHLVRRRGQEARLRCSPMKGHSHVYWYRQLPEEGLKFMVYLQKENIIDESGMPKERFSAEFPKEGPSILRIQQVVRGDSAAYFCASSPAGYEQYFGPGTRLTVT.

This clonotype was found many times. V is TRBV12-3 or TRBV12-4 and J is TRBJ2-5; D is unclear. Trimming stripped 3 bases from V and 5 bases from J, with 13 bases between. The CDR3 consists of 14 residues. The CDR3, as DNA: TGTGCCAGCAGTTTCGGAGTAGTAGAGGAGACCCAGTACTTC. It translates to CASSFGVVEETQYF.

The chain joins TRBV10-3 to TRBJ1-5; unclear D gene. Trimming cost V 3 bases and J 4 bases, with 4 bases left between them. CDR3 size: 12 residues. Germline CDR1 ENHRY, CDR2 SYGVKD. The CDR3 sequence is CAISDNNQPQHF. The DNA for the CDR3 is TGTGCCATCAGTGATAATAATCAGCCCCAGCATTTT.

This clonotype was found a few times. This chain connects TRBV2 to TRBJ1-4, with a possible D match to TRBD1 (5 bases). The germline V gene has CDR1 SNHLY and CDR2 FYNNEI. V gave up 7 bases and J gave up 5 bases, with 14 bases separating them. The CDR3 is 14 residues long. In DNA form, the CDR3 reads TGTGCCAGCAACCCGGGACGGTGGAATGAAAAACTGTTTTTT. It is translated as CASNPGRWNEKLFF.

About this clonotype itself: An end of the junction does not agree with germline; a read error may underlie this. This sequence joins TRBV4-3 and TRBJ2-1; possibly TRBD1 or TRBD2 for D (5 bases each). CDR3 length: 15 amino acids. The germline V gene has CDR1 LGHNA and CDR2 YSLEER. For the CDR3, the DNA is TGCGCCAGCGGCCAAGAGCCGGGACCAAATAATGAGCAGTTCTTC. It encodes CASGQEPGPNNEQFF.

This clonotype appeared many times. The V call is TRBV6-5, the J call TRBJ1-2, with TRBD1 identical over 8 bases. Germline V gives CDR1 MNHEY, CDR2 SVGAGI. Unmatched junction bases numbered 3, after V lost 2 bases and J lost 7 bases. The CDR3 runs to 13 residues. The CDR3 sequence: CASSYDRGSGYTF. The CDR3 nucleotides are TGTGCCAGCAGTTACGACAGGGGAAGTGGCTACACCTTC.

V usage is TRBV24-1 and J usage is TRBJ1-2; D unresolved. V shed 3 bases and J shed 1 base, with 11 bases lying between them. CDR1 KGHDR and CDR2 SFDVKD come from the germline V gene. There are 15 residues in the CDR3. The DNA for the CDR3 is TGTGCCACCAGTGATGCTCGGAGCGATAACTATGGCTACACCTTC. Translation gives CATSDARSDNYGYTF.

A single count supports this clonotype. The chain uses TRBV2 and TRBJ2-3; D is perhaps TRBD1 or TRBD2 (5 bases each). The CDR3 runs to 13 residues. Looked up from germline, CDR1 is SNHLY and CDR2 is FYNNEI. V gave up 4 bases and J gave up 4 bases, with 9 bases separating them. The CDR3 region is CASSVGTPDTQYF. The CDR3 DNA sequence: TGTGCCAGCAGTGTTGGGACCCCAGATACGCAGTATTTT.

The rearrangement uses TRBV20-1 and TRBJ1-4; 7 nucleotides align to TRBD1. Germline-derived CDR1 and CDR2 are DFQATT and SNEGSKA (reference sequence). The CDR3 is 13 amino acids. V gave up 6 bases and J gave up 9 bases; unmatched junction bases: 10. The DNA for the CDR3 is TGCAGTGCCCCACAGGGGAATGTGAAAAAACTGTTTTTT. This translates into CSAPQGNVKKLFF.

This chain connects TRBV7-2 to TRBJ2-3, with D tentatively TRBD2 (5 bases). V lost 5 bases and J 5 bases, leaving 17 bases between the germline ends. CDR1 and CDR2 (germline): SGHTA, FQGNSA. CDR3 length: 15 amino acids. DNA for the CDR3: TGTGCCAGCAGCGCCAGACGAGCGGCCGGAGATACGCAGTATTTT. This codes for CASSARRAAGDTQYF.

This clonotype was recorded many times. This sequence joins TRBV16 and TRBJ2-7; 10 bases match TRBD1. Germline V gene sequence: CDR1 KGHSY, CDR2 FQNENV. V lost 0 bases to trimming and J lost 3 bases; unmatched junction nucleotides: 2. This CDR3 contains 15 residues. The CDR3 coding sequence is TGTGCCAGCAGCCAATCAAGGACAGGGGGCTACGAGCAGTACTTC. Amino acid sequence: CASSQSRTGGYEQYF. The whole variable domain, filled in from reference TRBV16 and TRBJ2-7, reads GEEVAQTPKHLVRGEGQKAKLYCAPIKGHSYVFWYQQVLKNEFKFLISFQNENVFDETGMPKERFSAKCLPNSPCSLEIQATKLEDSAVYFCASSQSRTGGYEQYFGPGTRLTVT.

The V gene is TRBV29-1, the J gene TRBJ2-1; weak D call: TRBD2 (6 bases). V was cut by 5 bases and J by 4 bases, with 12 bases left in between. The CDR3 is 13 amino acids. Germline CDR1 SQVTM, CDR2 ANQGSEA. The CDR3 region has the DNA TGCAGCGTTCTAGCGAAGACATACAATGAGCAGTTCTTC. It specifies CSVLAKTYNEQFF.

The rearrangement uses TRBV18 and TRBJ2-3; D is unclear. The CDR3 contains 14 residues. Germline CDR1 is KGHSH and CDR2 is LQKENI. The V end lost 6 bases, the J end lost 4 bases, and 14 bases lay between the germline ends. Written as DNA, the CDR3 is TGTGCCAGCTCCGATCAGGCCAGTCCAGATACGCAGTATTTT. It translates to CASSDQASPDTQYF.

The genes are TRBV18 and TRBJ2-5, with no clear D. CDR1 is KGHSH, CDR2 LQKENI, per germline. With 0 bases removed from V and 2 bases from J, the gap between germline ends came to 10 bases. This CDR3 is built from 15 residues. The CDR3 region is CASSPPNHPQETQYF. The CDR3 DNA reads TGTGCCAGCTCACCACCAAACCATCCGCAAGAGACCCAGTACTTC.

The chain is built from TRBV12-3 or TRBV12-4 and TRBJ1-2, with D maybe TRBD1 (6 bases). This CDR3 is built from 14 residues. V was clipped by 5 bases and J by 3 bases, with 13 bases between them. CDR3 in amino acids: CASSRQERDYGYTF. The CDR3 nucleotides read TGTGCCAGCAGTCGACAGGAGAGGGACTATGGCTACACCTTC.

This clonotype was detected only a few times. The rearrangement uses TRBV21-1 and TRBJ1-1; the D call in the table, TRBD1, was not verified against the DNA. TRBV21-1 is a listed pseudogene. The CDR3 sequence is 15 residues long. The CDR3 DNA reads as TGTGCCAGCAGCGATAGGGGACGGATGAACACTGAAGCTTTCTTT. It codes for CASSDRGRMNTEAFF.

The chain couples TRBV20-1 to TRBJ2-7, with 7 bases aligning to TRBD1. The length of the CDR3 is 15 residues. The V gene end was trimmed by 0 bases and the J gene end by 3 bases; junction bases not matched to a gene: 8. The V gene's germline CDR1 is DFQATT and CDR2 SNEGSKA (reference sequence). CDR3 loop: CSARDQDRPYYEQYF. CDR3 DNA: TGCAGTGCTAGAGATCAGGACAGGCCCTACTACGAGCAGTACTTC.

This clonotype was counted a few times. The chain is built from TRBV27 and TRBJ2-7; D perhaps matches TRBD2 (6 bases). The ends were cut back, 6 bases at V and 3 bases at J, with 15 bases in the middle. Germline V lookup: CDR1 MNHEY, CDR2 SMNVEV (reference sequence). The CDR3 runs 14 residues. CDR3 DNA sequence: TGTGCCAGCAGCCTTAGCGGAGTCTTCTACGAGCAGTACTTC. It translates to CASSLSGVFYEQYF.

This clonotype came up many times. The chain combines TRBV20-1 with TRBJ1-1; possible D gene TRBD1, 6 bases. This CDR3 region has 12 residues. The germline V gene has CDR1 DFQATT and CDR2 SNEGSKA (reference sequence). Trimming took off 3 bases at V and 3 bases at J, with 8 bases between the two ends. The CDR3 loop is CSASHRDTEAFF. CDR3 in DNA: TGCAGTGCTAGTCACAGGGACACTGAAGCTTTCTTT.

This clonotype was seen at least ten times. V gene TRBV18 combines with J gene TRBJ2-3; D remains ambiguous. V was pared by 8 bases and J by 4 bases, with 13 bases between. CDR3 length: 13 residues. Germline loops: CDR1 KGHSH, CDR2 LQKENI. The DNA of the CDR3 is TGTGCCAGCAGTCCTCCATCAGCAGATACGCAGTATTTT. Translated: CASSPPSADTQYF.

This sequence joins TRBV4-1 and TRBJ1-5; D possibly corresponds to TRBD1 (5 bases). Germline assignment: CDR1 MGHRA and CDR2 YSYEKL. The CDR3 is 16 residues long. Trimming left V 4 bases short and J 3 bases short, with 16 bases between. The CDR3 bases are TGCGCCAGCAGCCTGGGTACTCTAGGGGTCAATCAGCCCCAGCATTTT. This sequence encodes CASSLGTLGVNQPQHF.

The chain employs TRBV2 and TRBJ2-7; maybe TRBD1 (5 bases). Trimming shortened V by 4 bases and J by 9 bases, and 13 bases separated the two germline ends. The germline V gene encodes CDR1 SNHLY and CDR2 FYNNEI. This CDR3 contains 12 residues. CDR3: CASSGTPGVQYF. CDR3 nucleotide sequence: TGTGCCAGCAGTGGGACACCCGGTGTGCAGTACTTC.

This clonotype was observed a handful of times. This rearrangement joins TRBV12-3 or TRBV12-4 to TRBJ2-1, with D possibly TRBD2 on 5 matching bases. V was clipped by 3 bases and J by 3 bases, with 12 bases between them. The CDR3 has 15 amino acids. The CDR3 DNA follows: TGTGCCAGCAGTTTGAGGGTCCTCAGCTACAATGAGCAGTTCTTC. Its translation is CASSLRVLSYNEQFF.

The chain recombines TRBV20-1 with TRBJ1-1; D is ambiguous. V lost 5 bases and J 11 bases, leaving 21 bases between the germline ends. Germline V gives CDR1 DFQATT, CDR2 SNEGSKA (reference sequence). The CDR3 is 13 amino acids. In DNA form, the CDR3 reads TGCAGTGCTCGAAGTCGGCAGCTAGGTTGGGCTTTCTTT. It yields the protein CSARSRQLGWAFF.